This T cell receptor (beta chain) was sequenced for a study of graft-versus-host responses after intestinal transplantation. Looking at the study overall: Induction using anti-thymocyte globulin, followed by tacrolimus and steroids for approximately 3 years, was given to all recipients. The study, taken as a whole, reports: Where graft-donor T cell macrochimerism was present, patients had high graft-versus-host to host-versus-graft clonal ratios in allografts.

This table comes from immunoSEQ multiplex PCR, and its TCRdb copy is limited to in-frame clones, with some not included. This sample has about 81,000 clones, with around 93% found just once. Worth noting for this clone: Its specificity is unknown.

The input for sequencing was unstimulated CD4+ T cells sorted from spleen or lymph node cells, taken before transplant. The sequence was obtained from a human donor who was the organ donor for an intestinal transplant.

CDR3 DNA: TGCAGCGTCGGGGGAACCTACGAGCAGTACTTC. Residues: CSVGGTYEQYF. The chain is built from TRBV29-1 and TRBJ2-7, with D tentatively TRBD2 (6 bases). V lost 6 bases, J lost 2 bases, and 8 bases lay in between. Germline assignment: CDR1 SQVTM and CDR2 ANQGSEA. The CDR3 contains 11 residues.